These 23 T cell receptor beta chains were sequenced from one sample in a study of blood T cell repertoires in COVID-19. Measured with immunoSEQ multiplex PCR; TCRdb has only the in-frame clones, and not every one. The data show over 15,000 clones, approximately 83% seen once. Sequencing was performed on peripheral blood. The receptors stem from a human donor in a cohort sampled during active COVID-19.

The chain has TRBV7-9 and TRBJ2-7; D gene uncertain. The CDR3 is made up of 12 amino acids. Germline V lookup: CDR1 SEHNR, CDR2 FQNEAQ (reference sequence). The germline V and J ends were trimmed by 4 bases and 6 bases, with 10 bases remaining between them. CDR3 in amino acids: CASSYDTREQYF. In DNA, the CDR3 is TGTGCCAGCAGCTATGACACTCGCGAGCAGTACTTC.

The chain recombines TRBV27 with TRBJ2-5; D call uncertain. The CDR3 extends over 9 amino acids. Per the germline V gene, CDR1 is MNHEY and CDR2 is SMNVEV (reference sequence). CDR3 in amino acids: CAKRETQYF. The CDR3 bases are TGTGCGAAGAGGGAGACCCAGTACTTC.

The CDR3 region is CASSQLPLGTNSAEQFF. CDR3 sequence (DNA): TGTGCCAGCAGCCAACTACCCCTTGGGACTAATAGCGCTGAGCAGTTCTTC. This chain uses TRBV3-1 (or the pseudogene TRBV3-2) with TRBJ2-1; 7 nucleotides line up with TRBD2. The V gene's germline CDR1 is LGHDT and CDR2 YNNKEL (reference sequence). This CDR3 is 17 amino acids long. J gave up 9 bases and V 2 bases, and 16 bases lay outside the gene matches.

The rearrangement links TRBV19 to TRBJ2-3; 11 bases agree with TRBD1. The germline V gene encodes CDR1 LNHDA and CDR2 SQIVND (reference sequence). CDR3 length equals 14 residues. V trimming: 6 bases; J trimming: 1 base; junction bases outside the gene matches: 0. The CDR3 DNA reads as TGTGCCAGTAGGGACAGGGGGCGCACAGATACGCAGTATTTT. Its protein is CASRDRGRTDTQYF.

The chain couples TRBV5-1 to TRBJ2-5, with 10 bases aligning to TRBD1. Unmatched junction bases numbered 7, after V lost 4 bases and J lost 4 bases. The CDR3 loop spans 15 amino acids. Germline V CDR1 and CDR2: SGHRS, YFSETQ. This chain's CDR3 is CASSAPGQGRETQYF. The CDR3 nucleotides are TGCGCCAGCAGCGCTCCGGGACAGGGGCGAGAGACCCAGTACTTC.

The chain uses TRBV7-3 and TRBJ2-3; 8 nucleotides match TRBD2. Germline CDR1 reads SGHTA; CDR2 reads FQGTGA. The CDR3 is made up of 15 amino acids. V shed 1 base, J shed 3 bases, and the junction held 3 bases outside the gene matches. The CDR3 reads CASSLRGGRTDTQYF. The CDR3 bases are TGTGCCAGCAGCTTAAGGGGCGGGAGGACAGATACGCAGTATTTT.

V usage is TRBV5-1 and J usage is TRBJ1-2, with D possibly matching TRBD1 (5 bases). With 0 bases removed from V and 3 bases from J, the gap between germline ends came to 6 bases. The CDR3 has 13 residues. CDR1 is SGHRS, CDR2 YFSETQ, per germline. The CDR3 loop reads CASSLGQYYGYTF. The CDR3 DNA sequence: TGCGCCAGCAGCTTGGGACAGTACTATGGCTACACCTTC.

V and J are TRBV2 and TRBJ1-1, with no clear D. Looked up from germline, CDR1 is SNHLY and CDR2 is FYNNEI. The CDR3 is 14 residues long. Trimming cost V 7 bases and J 1 base, with 13 bases left between them. The CDR3 protein is CASKMLQSNTEAFF. The DNA of the CDR3 is TGTGCCAGCAAGATGTTACAGTCGAACACTGAAGCTTTCTTT.

Comment on this clone: The sample contains more than one DNA sequence encoding this CDR3. The chain combines TRBV19 with TRBJ2-7; 9 nucleotides line up with TRBD1. Germline lookup yields CDR1 LNHDA and CDR2 SQIVND (reference sequence). The J segment lost 2 bases and the V segment lost 5 bases, leaving 4 bases of the junction unmatched. The CDR3 loop spans 14 amino acids. For the CDR3, the DNA is TGTGCCAGTAGTGCCGGACAGGGGCCCTACGAGCAGTACTTC. Protein sequence: CASSAGQGPYEQYF. Variable domain in full (rest from reference TRBV19 and TRBJ2-7): DGGITQSPKYLFRKEGQNVTLSCEQNLNHDAMYWYRQDPGQGLRLIYYSQIVNDFQKGDIAEGYSVSREKKESFPLTVTSAQKNPTAFYLCASSAGQGPYEQYFGPGTRLTVT.

Concerning this clone: Compared with germline, one end of the junction differs, possibly owing to a read error. CDR3 loop: CASSLGRGRRGAVF. CDR3 bases: TGTGCCAGCAGCCTAGGCAGGGGGCGGCGGGGAGCTGTTTTT. The chain recombines TRBV11-2 with TRBJ2-2, with TRBD1 identical over 8 bases. Germline-derived CDR1 and CDR2 are SGHAT and FQNNGV. The CDR3 contains 14 residues.

The rearrangement links TRBV5-4 to TRBJ2-5; D is ambiguous. Germline CDR1 is SGHNT and CDR2 is YYREEE (reference sequence). The CDR3 contains 13 residues. V lost 0 bases and J 1 base, leaving 4 bases between the germline ends. The CDR3 protein is CASSLDTQETQYF. The CDR3, as DNA: TGTGCCAGCAGCTTGGACACCCAAGAGACCCAGTACTTC.

The chain has TRBV7-3 and TRBJ2-3, with TRBD1 matching over 7 bases. The V gene's germline CDR1 is SGHTA and CDR2 FQGTGA. This CDR3 has 18 amino acids. Germline trimming cut 1 base from V and 3 bases from J; bases unmatched to any gene: 13. The CDR3 protein is CASSLMSPAGGSTDTQYF. The CDR3 coding sequence is TGTGCCAGCAGCTTAATGTCCCCGGCAGGGGGATCTACAGATACGCAGTATTTT.

The chain links TRBV7-9 to TRBJ2-6; D not certain. V gave up 5 bases and J gave up 0 bases, with 8 bases separating them. Germline CDR1 reads SEHNR; CDR2 reads FQNEAQ (reference sequence). This CDR3 contains 15 residues. As DNA, the CDR3 is TGTGCCAGCAGCCGCCGGTTCTCTGGGGCCAACGTCCTGACTTTC. Translated, it gives CASSRRFSGANVLTF.

The CDR3 region is CASSRDRVSDEQYF. The DNA for the CDR3 is TGTGCCAGCAGCAGGGACAGGGTGTCGGACGAGCAGTACTTC. This chain joins TRBV5-4 and TRBJ2-7, with 9 bases identical to TRBD1. The germline V gene has CDR1 SGHNT and CDR2 YYREEE (reference sequence). V shed 4 bases, J shed 5 bases, and the junction held 7 bases outside the gene matches. The CDR3 loop spans 14 amino acids.

V is TRBV19 and J is TRBJ1-2; the match to TRBD1 covers 9 bases. The length of the CDR3 is 16 residues. The V gene's germline CDR1 is LNHDA and CDR2 SQIVND (reference sequence). V gave up 6 bases and J gave up 6 bases; unmatched junction bases: 14. CDR3: CASSKSLTGGKDGYTF. In nucleotides, the CDR3 is TGTGCCAGTAGCAAATCATTGACAGGGGGAAAGGATGGCTACACCTTC.

The chain uses TRBV19 and TRBJ2-1, with D possibly being TRBD2 (6 bases). Germline V gene lookup returns CDR1 LNHDA and CDR2 SQIVND (reference sequence). CDR3 size: 12 residues. Trimming pared 1 base from V and 15 bases from J, leaving 13 bases between. CDR3 sequence: CASSIAEGRWFF. DNA for the CDR3: TGTGCCAGTAGTATAGCGGAGGGGAGGTGGTTCTTC.

The chain uses TRBV7-2 and TRBJ2-3, with D hard to call. The CDR3 has 16 residues. Germline CDR1 and CDR2: SGHTA and FQGNSA. V was clipped by 2 bases and J by 0 bases, with 12 bases between them. The CDR3 protein is CASSLSWASSTDTQYF. CDR3 coding DNA: TGTGCCAGCAGCTTAAGCTGGGCCTCTAGCACAGATACGCAGTATTTT.

This clone appeared once. The chain has TRBV27 and TRBJ1-6; TRBD1 matches at 9 bases. V was pared by 0 bases and J by 7 bases, with 7 bases of the junction left unmatched. CDR1 is MNHEY, CDR2 SMNVEV, per germline (reference sequence). There are 17 residues in the CDR3. The chain's CDR3 is CASSLSGDRGRNSPLHF. The CDR3 DNA follows: TGTGCCAGCAGTTTATCAGGAGACAGGGGGAGAAATTCACCCCTCCACTTT.

J is TRBJ1-2 and V is TRBV19; 9 positions agree with TRBD1. CDR1 is LNHDA and CDR2 is SQIVND in the germline V gene (reference sequence). Trimming removed 5 bases from V and 6 bases from J; junction bases left unmatched: 4. This CDR3 comprises 13 residues. This CDR3 reads CASSPGTGNGYTF. The CDR3 region has the DNA TGTGCCAGTAGTCCCGGGACAGGGAATGGCTACACCTTC.

As for this clone: A junction boundary mismatches the germline segment, possibly from a read error. This sequence joins TRBV20-1 and TRBJ2-7; TRBD2 is a possible D gene (6 bases). From germline, CDR1 is DFQATT and CDR2 SNEGSKA (reference sequence). The CDR3 is 10 residues long. The chain's CDR3 is CSAFTGDSHF. CDR3 bases: TGCAGTGCCTTTACCGGGGACTCCCACTTC.

This chain joins TRBV4-1 and TRBJ2-3; 9 nucleotides agree with TRBD1. The CDR3 is 18 amino acids. Germline assignment: CDR1 MGHRA and CDR2 YSYEKL. The V gene end was trimmed by 0 bases and the J gene end by 0 bases; junction bases not matched to a gene: 7. The CDR3 nucleotides read TGCGCCAGCAGCCAAGAAAACTACAGGGGGCTGAGCACAGATACGCAGTATTTT. It translates to CASSQENYRGLSTDTQYF.

This clone was observed a single time. The chain has TRBV11-3 and TRBJ1-2; 9 bases match TRBD1. CDR3 length: 15 amino acids. Looked up from germline, CDR1 is SGHNT and CDR2 is YENEEA. V was clipped by 5 bases and J by 4 bases; unmatched bases: 8. CDR3 coding DNA: TGTGCCAGCAGCGCCGGGACAGGGCACCTCTATGGCTACACCTTC. Amino acids: CASSAGTGHLYGYTF.

The chain joins TRBV7-3 to TRBJ2-1; 11 bases fit TRBD2. CDR3 length: 15 residues. With V trimmed by 5 bases and J by 7 bases, 7 bases remained unmatched. Looked up from germline, CDR1 is SGHTA and CDR2 is FQGTGA. The CDR3 DNA is TGTGCCAGCAGCACCCGGACTAGCGGGTCGAATGAGCAGTTCTTC. Translation: CASSTRTSGSNEQFF.